The 19 T cell receptor beta chains below come from one sample, sequenced in a study of breast tumors, draining lymph nodes, adjacent tissues. Samples came from axillary lymph nodes draining the breast cancer. TCRdb re-analysed the multiplex PCR reads in MiXCR, keeping a single row per CDR3 protein. Of about 300,000 distinct CDR3 sequences in the sample, about 30% were seen once. Sequences were obtained from axillary lymph node tissue. These receptors all stem from a female donor with breast cancer. Some clones in this sample may be carry-over from other donors' samples.

The rearrangement links TRBV4-1 to TRBJ1-4; no definite D call. Trimming left V 2 bases short and J 4 bases short, with 2 bases between. CDR1 is MGHRA, CDR2 YSYEKL, per germline. The CDR3 covers 12 residues. The CDR3 reads CASSQNNEKLFF. DNA for the CDR3: TGCGCCAGCAGCCAAAATAATGAAAAACTGTTTTTT.

V usage is TRBV6-5 and J usage is TRBJ1-1; D gene unclear. The length of the CDR3 is 14 residues. Per germline, CDR1 MNHEY and CDR2 SVGAGI. The V end lost 6 bases, the J end lost 10 bases, and 21 bases lay between the germline ends. CDR3 in amino acids: CASSSTTLRERAFF. The CDR3 bases are TGTGCCAGCAGCAGTACCACCCTTCGCGAGCGAGCTTTCTTT.

As concerns this clonotype: This sequence may be a read error, since a much larger clone differs from it by one base. The chain employs TRBV12-3 or TRBV12-4 and TRBJ2-1; D is possibly TRBD1 (6 bases). Trimming left V 9 bases short and J 12 bases short, with 21 bases between. The CDR3 loop spans 13 amino acids. The CDR3 region is CASRAGDWGGQFF. The CDR3 bases are TGTGCCAGTAGAGCAGGGGATTGGGGTGGGCAGTTCTTC.

This clonotype was recorded only once. This chain joins TRBV20-1 and TRBJ2-1; TRBD2 is a possible D gene (7 bases). This CDR3 spans 14 amino acids. Looked up from germline, CDR1 is DFQATT and CDR2 is SNEGSKA (reference sequence). V was clipped by 0 bases and J by 9 bases, with 15 bases between them. This CDR3 reads CSARDPGGGGEQFF. CDR3 DNA: TGCAGTGCTAGAGACCCCGGGGGAGGGGGTGAGCAGTTCTTC.

In its sample, this clonotype was seen a few times. A much larger clonotype is one base distant, so this may be a read error. The conserved phenylalanine or tryptophan normally closing the CDR3 is absent here, so this likely arose from a read error. The rearrangement joins TRBV19 to TRBJ2-1; tentatively, D is TRBD1 or TRBD2 (5 bases each). Germline CDR1 LNHDA, CDR2 SQIVND (reference sequence). The V and J ends lost 7 bases and 3 bases respectively, with 13 bases between them. The CDR3 runs to 14 residues. The CDR3 bases are TGTGCCAGTAACCGGGGCAGGGACTACAATGAGCAGTTCCTC. Translated, it gives CASNRGRDYNEQFL.

Notes on this clonotype: This may come from a read error, since a much larger clone is one base off. This sequence joins TRBV20-1 and TRBJ2-5, with TRBD1 matching 7 bases. CDR3 length: 14 residues. The V gene's germline CDR1 is DFQATT and CDR2 SNEGSKA (reference sequence). The chain's CDR3 is CSAPTQGFGETLYF. CDR3 sequence (DNA): TGCAGTGCCCCCACACAGGGGTTTGGGGAGACCCTGTACTTC.

This clonotype was counted many times. The chain combines TRBV7-2 with TRBJ2-1; no reliable D call. Trimming took off 10 bases at V and 2 bases at J, with 12 bases between the two ends. CDR1 SGHTA and CDR2 FQGNSA come from the germline V gene. The length of the CDR3 is 13 residues. CDR3 sequence: CATETMPYNEQFF. The CDR3 nucleotides read TGTGCCACCGAGACGATGCCCTACAATGAGCAGTTCTTC.

In its sample, this clonotype was seen a few times. V is TRBV20-1 and J is TRBJ2-4; 10 bases are shared with TRBD2. CDR3 length: 15 residues. J lost 4 bases, V lost 0 bases, and 3 bases had no gene match. CDR1 DFQATT and CDR2 SNEGSKA come from the germline V gene (reference sequence). CDR3 DNA sequence: TGCAGTGCTAGAGAAGCGGGAGGGCCAAAAAACATTCAGTACTTC. It yields the protein CSAREAGGPKNIQYF.

The rearrangement links TRBV3-1 to TRBJ1-1; D call uncertain. The CDR3 is 11 amino acids. CDR1 LGHDT and CDR2 YNNKEL come from the germline V gene (reference sequence). V was pared by 1 base and J by 11 bases, with 8 bases between. The DNA for the CDR3 is TGTGCCAGCAGCCAAGGGGTTCTGGCTTTCTTT. It translates to CASSQGVLAFF. The whole variable domain, remainder taken from reference TRBV3-1 and TRBJ1-1, is DTAVSQTPKYLVTQMGNDKSIKCEQNLGHDTMYWYKQDSKKFLKIMFSYNNKELIINETVPNRFSPKSPDKAHLNLHINSLELGDSAVYFCASSQGVLAFFGQGTRLTVV.

A remark on this clonotype: A much larger clone lies one base from this, so it may be a read error. The missing conserved phenylalanine or tryptophan at the end of this CDR3 makes a read error likely. CDR3 protein: CASSMEGLAGPYEQYS. The CDR3 DNA is TGTGCCAGTAGTATGGAAGGACTAGCGGGACCCTACGAGCAGTACTCC. The chain combines TRBV19 with TRBJ2-7; 12 bases agree with TRBD2. V dropped 3 bases and J dropped 2; count of bases not matched to a gene: 5. Germline V lookup: CDR1 LNHDA, CDR2 SQIVND (reference sequence). The CDR3 has 16 amino acids.

Comments on this clonotype: A much larger clone lies one base from this, so it may be a read error. V is TRBV25-1 and J is TRBJ2-3; unclear D gene. Looked up from germline, CDR1 is MGHDK and CDR2 is SYGVNS. V dropped 5 bases and J dropped 2 bases, with 8 bases sitting between them. The CDR3 has 13 residues. CDR3 DNA: TGTGCCAGCAGTTTAGCCTACACAGATACGCAGTATTTT. It specifies CASSLAYTDTQYF.

This clonotype was counted ten times or more. The chain combines TRBV7-3 with TRBJ1-3; D remains ambiguous. CDR3 size: 16 residues. Trimming took off 0 bases at V and 4 bases at J, with 13 bases between the two ends. The germline V gene encodes CDR1 SGHTA and CDR2 FQGTGA. CDR3 nucleotide sequence: TGTGCCAGCAGCTTAACTGGGCCACGGTCGGGAAACACCATATATTTT. This encodes CASSLTGPRSGNTIYF.

This clonotype appeared a few times. V usage is TRBV6-5 and J usage is TRBJ2-1; 11 nucleotides line up with TRBD2. The CDR3 loop spans 17 amino acids. Germline V gene data show CDR1 as MNHEY and CDR2 as SVGAGI. The J segment lost 4 bases and the V segment lost 6 bases, leaving 11 bases of the junction unmatched. CDR3 loop: CASSYEPGTSGYNEQFF. The CDR3 region has the DNA TGTGCCAGCAGCTACGAACCAGGGACTAGCGGATACAATGAGCAGTTCTTC.

This clonotype was found many times. This chain connects TRBV7-9 to TRBJ2-3; TRBD2 agrees at 10 bases. After removal of 5 bases from V and 0 bases from J, the junction contained 11 bases not matched to a gene. This CDR3 contains 18 residues. The germline gives CDR1 SEHNR, CDR2 FQNEAQ (reference sequence). The chain's CDR3 is CASSRSFLAGASTDTQYF. The CDR3 nucleotides are TGTGCCAGCAGCCGTAGCTTTCTAGCGGGAGCTAGCACAGATACGCAGTATTTT.

V and J are TRBV20-1 and TRBJ2-5; 9 positions agree with TRBD2. The germline V gene encodes CDR1 DFQATT and CDR2 SNEGSKA (reference sequence). There are 16 residues in the CDR3. J lost 1 base, V lost 5 bases, and 11 bases had no gene match. CDR3 coding DNA: TGCAGTGCTGGAGCCGCTCTAGCGGGGACCCAAGAGACCCAGTACTTC. Residues: CSAGAALAGTQETQYF.

This clonotype was detected many times. J is TRBJ2-7 and V is TRBV20-1, with 9 bases lining up with TRBD1. There are 14 residues in the CDR3. CDR1 is DFQATT, CDR2 SNEGSKA, per germline (reference sequence). With 7 bases clipped from V and 1 base from J, the junction kept 8 bases outside the gene matches. In DNA, the CDR3 is TGCAGTGGACTAGGGACAGGGAAATCCTACGAGCAGTACTTC. Residues: CSGLGTGKSYEQYF.

This clonotype has at least ten counts. The gene calls are TRBV29-1 and TRBJ2-3, with TRBD2 matching over 13 bases. Germline loops: CDR1 SQVTM, CDR2 ANQGSEA. The V and J ends lost 0 bases and 3 bases, in that order; junction bases with no gene match: 6. This CDR3 is built from 17 residues. The CDR3 DNA is TGCAGCGTTGAAGATCCGGGACTAGCGGGACGGACAGATACGCAGTATTTT. Encoded protein: CSVEDPGLAGRTDTQYF.

This sequence joins TRBV29-1 and TRBJ1-2; D might be TRBD1 (5 bases). The CDR3 is made up of 11 amino acids. Germline values: CDR1 SQVTM, CDR2 ANQGSEA. Deletions cut 8 bases from V and 8 bases from J, with 15 bases between. The CDR3 reads CSISRQGGYTF. In DNA, the CDR3 is TGCAGCATTTCGCGGCAGGGCGGCTACACCTTC.

This clonotype was seen ten or more times. V is TRBV7-2 and J is TRBJ2-3; possibly TRBD1 or TRBD2 for D (5 bases each). The CDR3 spans 12 residues. Germline V gene data show CDR1 as SGHTA and CDR2 as FQGNSA. The V gene lost 3 bases and the J gene lost 7 bases, with 8 bases spanning the gap. Here the CDR3 DNA reads TGTGCCAGCAGCTTTGAGGGGTATACGCAGTATTTT. This encodes CASSFEGYTQYF.